This TCR beta chain came from a study of T cells in Graves' hyperthyroidism and ophthalmopathy. V was shortened by 3 bases and J by 1 base, with 12 bases between the two germline ends. This CDR3 has 15 residues. The V gene's germline CDR1 is MGHRA and CDR2 YSYEKL. TCR beta CDR3 regions were amplified from RNA transcripts. The TCR CDR3 first-round RT-PCR relied on the HTBI primer set. TCRdb analysed the multiplex PCR reads with MiXCR anew, one entry per CDR3 protein. The table lists around 380,000 distinct CDR3 sequences, less than 15% of them singletons. Uncontrolled infection, other autoimmune disease, pregnancy or lactation excluded patients. Blood was sampled at initial diagnosis of hyperthyroidism, prior to onset of any ophthalmopathy symptoms.

The clonotype originates from a man in his thirties or forties with Graves' hyperthyroidism that later progressed to Graves' ophthalmopathy. Source material: blood. The chain links TRBV4-1 to TRBJ1-2; D is possibly TRBD1 (6 bases). The CDR3 spells CASSHPTGFNYGYTF. CDR3 nucleotides: TGCGCCAGCAGCCACCCGACAGGATTTAACTATGGCTACACCTTC.